The source of this T cell receptor (beta chain) is a study of blood T cell repertoires in COVID-19. Clones were read by immunoSEQ multiplex PCR, and TCRdb kept only the in-frame ones, dropping some. The table has 65,000 to 90,000 clones, around 85% seen once. The CDR3 runs to 14 residues. V was pared by 4 bases and J by 7 bases, with 8 bases of the junction left unmatched. Germline V gene data show CDR1 as MNHEY and CDR2 as SVGAGI. This TCR came from a man between 25 and 39 years old with acute or convalescent COVID-19. This chain uses TRBV6-5 with TRBJ1-2; 8 nucleotides line up with TRBD1. What was sequenced was peripheral blood. The CDR3: CASSSSGGPGGYTF. The CDR3 DNA reads as TGTGCCAGCAGTTCCTCAGGGGGCCCTGGTGGCTACACCTTC.